Here is one T cell receptor (beta chain) with its context. Antigen: not known. The germline CDR1 and CDR2 sequences are SGHTA and FQGTGA. The CDR3 is made up of 15 amino acids. With V trimmed by 8 bases and J by 3 bases, 6 bases remained unmatched. Here immunoSEQ multiplex PCR was the method, and the copy in TCRdb shows in-frame clones only, minus some. The sample has about 72,000 clones, over 70% seen once. This sample was taken from a study of neoadjuvant anti-PD-1 for oral cavity cancer. About the study: Patients without progression got a fourth dose around day 43.

Notes on the study in general: PBMC Gini-index clonality exceeded responders' in non-responders post-nivolumab. Only three patients per response group were TCR-analyzed; validation needed.

The patients had HPV-negative, locally advanced oral cavity squamous cell carcinoma. The V gene is TRBV7-3, the J gene TRBJ2-5, with 13 bases fitting TRBD2. This TCR derives from a person between 40 and 80 years old with oral cavity squamous cell carcinoma. The sequencing used PBMCs, collected before nivolumab (anti-PD-1) treatment. CDR3: CASRLAGGPEETQYF. The CDR3 nucleotides are TGTGCCAGCCGACTAGCGGGGGGCCCTGAAGAGACCCAGTACTTC.